The subject of this entry is one TCR beta chain. Its cognate antigen is unknown. The CDR3 has 12 residues. Trimming took 5 bases from V and 3 from J, leaving 7 bases between them. Germline lookup yields CDR1 SQVTM and CDR2 ANQGSEA. Autoimmune disease history or systemic immunosuppression led to patients being barred. These data are taken from a study of OX40 agonist ivuxolimab in advanced cancers. Repertoires were generated with immunoSEQ multiplex PCR, while TCRdb's copy carries only in-frame clones and drops some. The repertoire holds approximately 60,000 clones, with approximately 90% as singletons. Study conclusions and caveats: At doses 0.1 to 3.0 mg/kg, CD4+ and CD8+ clones expanded.

V gene TRBV29-1 combines with J gene TRBJ2-2; D is unclear. The input for sequencing was CD4+ or CD8+ T cells sorted from blood, taken in a trial of the OX40 agonist ivuxolimab. The sequence derives from an adult with an advanced solid tumor such as melanoma, head and neck, liver or kidney cancer. CDR3 sequence reads: CSVLIHTGELFF. CDR3 nucleotides: TGCAGCGTTCTGATCCACACCGGGGAGCTGTTTTTT.